Sequencing of this TCR beta chain was carried out in a study of T cell clonotyping in hematopoietic cell transplantation. Study-wide findings and caveats: Cells were unsorted, so CD4 and CD8 contributions were not separated. Broader posttransplant TCR repertoire diversity was predicted by graft donor and pretransplant recipient Inverse Simpson Index values.

TCRdb's copy holds only in-frame clones and misses some; the assay was immunoSEQ multiplex PCR. This sample has 4,400 or so clones, with around three quarters found just once. Note on this clone: Its target is not known.

V lost 4 bases, J lost 3 bases, and 12 bases lay in between. Germline V gene lookup returns CDR1 SNHLY and CDR2 FYNNEI. The CDR3 extends over 14 amino acids. This chain connects TRBV2 to TRBJ2-5; D possibly corresponds to TRBD1 (6 bases). The sequencing used peripheral blood mononuclear cells, collected 100 days after allogeneic stem cell transplant. The receptor's source is a male patient aged 50 to 59 who had an allogeneic stem cell transplant from an unrelated donor, so the T cells may come from the graft donor. Some clones in this sample may be carry-over from other donors' samples. CDR3 coding DNA: TGTGCCAGCAGTGTACAGGGAAGTGAAGAGACCCAGTACTTC. Residues: CASSVQGSEETQYF.